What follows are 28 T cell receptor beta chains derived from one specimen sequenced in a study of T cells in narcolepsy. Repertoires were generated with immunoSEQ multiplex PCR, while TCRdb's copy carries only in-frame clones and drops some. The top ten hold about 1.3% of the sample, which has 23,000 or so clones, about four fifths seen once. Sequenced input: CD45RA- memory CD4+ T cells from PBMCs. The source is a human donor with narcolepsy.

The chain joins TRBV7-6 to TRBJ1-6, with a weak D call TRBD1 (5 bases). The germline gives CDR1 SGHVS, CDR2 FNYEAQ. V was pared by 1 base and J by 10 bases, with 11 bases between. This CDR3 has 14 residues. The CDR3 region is CASSLGYQGSPLHF. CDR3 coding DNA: TGTGCCAGCAGCTTAGGCTATCAGGGCTCACCCCTCCACTTT.

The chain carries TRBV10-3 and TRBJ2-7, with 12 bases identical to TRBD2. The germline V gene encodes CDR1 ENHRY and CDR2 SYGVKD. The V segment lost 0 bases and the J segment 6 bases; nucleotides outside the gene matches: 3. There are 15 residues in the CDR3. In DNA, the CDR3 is TGTGCCATCAGTGAGTCGGAACTAGCGGGAGGCGAGCAGTACTTC. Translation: CAISESELAGGEQYF.

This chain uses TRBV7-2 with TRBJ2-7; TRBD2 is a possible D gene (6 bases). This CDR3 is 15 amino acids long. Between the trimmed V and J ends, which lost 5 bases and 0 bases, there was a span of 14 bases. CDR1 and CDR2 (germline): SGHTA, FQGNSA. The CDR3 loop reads CASSRDFSTSYEQYF. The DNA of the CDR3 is TGTGCCAGCAGCCGGGACTTTTCCACCTCCTACGAGCAGTACTTC.

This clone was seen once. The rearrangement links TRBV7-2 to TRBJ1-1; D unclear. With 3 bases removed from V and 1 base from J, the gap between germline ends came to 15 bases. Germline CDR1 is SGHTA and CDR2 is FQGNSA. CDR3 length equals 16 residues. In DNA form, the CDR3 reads TGTGCCAGCAGCTTCGGAACGTTTGACACGAACACTGAAGCTTTCTTT. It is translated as CASSFGTFDTNTEAFF.

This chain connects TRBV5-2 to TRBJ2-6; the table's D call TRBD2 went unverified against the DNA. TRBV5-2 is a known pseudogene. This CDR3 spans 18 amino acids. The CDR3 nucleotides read TGTGCCAGCAAACGCACTAGGGAGTACACAAAGTCGGGCAACGTCCTGACTTTC. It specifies CASKRTREYTKSGNVLTF.

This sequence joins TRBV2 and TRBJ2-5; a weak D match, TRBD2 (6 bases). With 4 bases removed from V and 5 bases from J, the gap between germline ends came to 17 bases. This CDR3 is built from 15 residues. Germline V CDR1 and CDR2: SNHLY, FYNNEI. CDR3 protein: CASSVTFLGGETQYF. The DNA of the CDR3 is TGTGCCAGCAGTGTAACGTTCCTTGGGGGGGAGACCCAGTACTTC.

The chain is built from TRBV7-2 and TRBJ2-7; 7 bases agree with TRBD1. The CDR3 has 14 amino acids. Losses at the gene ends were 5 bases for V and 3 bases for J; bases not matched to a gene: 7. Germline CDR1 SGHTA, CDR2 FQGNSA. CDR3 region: CASSIRDRLYEQYF. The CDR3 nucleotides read TGTGCCAGCAGCATCCGGGACAGACTCTACGAGCAGTACTTC. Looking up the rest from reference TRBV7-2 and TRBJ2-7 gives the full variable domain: GAGVSQSPSNKVTEKGKDVELRCDPISGHTALYWYRQSLGQGLEFLIYFQGNSAPDKSGLPSDRFSAERTGGSVSTLTIQRTQQEDSAVYLCASSIRDRLYEQYFGPGTRLTVT.

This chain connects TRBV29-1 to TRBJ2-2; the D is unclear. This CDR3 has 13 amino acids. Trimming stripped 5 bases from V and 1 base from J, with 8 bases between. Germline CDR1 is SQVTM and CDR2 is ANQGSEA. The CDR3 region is CSVTTGNTGELFF. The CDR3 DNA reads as TGCAGCGTTACGACGGGGAACACCGGGGAGCTGTTTTTT.

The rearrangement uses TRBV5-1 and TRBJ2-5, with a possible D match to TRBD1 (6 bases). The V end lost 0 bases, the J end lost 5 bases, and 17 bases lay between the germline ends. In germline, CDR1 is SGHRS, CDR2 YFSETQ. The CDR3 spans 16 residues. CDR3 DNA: TGCGCCAGCAGCTTGGCCAACAGGGCTGCCGACGAGACCCAGTACTTC. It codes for CASSLANRAADETQYF.

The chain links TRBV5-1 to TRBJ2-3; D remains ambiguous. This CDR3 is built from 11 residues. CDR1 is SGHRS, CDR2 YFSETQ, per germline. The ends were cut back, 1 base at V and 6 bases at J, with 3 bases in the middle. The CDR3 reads CASSLKDTQYF. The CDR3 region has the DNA TGCGCCAGCAGCTTGAAGGATACGCAGTATTTT. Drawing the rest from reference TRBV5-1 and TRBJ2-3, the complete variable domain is KAGVTQTPRYLIKTRGQQVTLSCSPISGHRSVSWYQQTPGQGLQFLFEYFSETQRNKGNFPGRFSGRQFSNSRSEMNVSTLELGDSALYLCASSLKDTQYFGPGTRLTVL.

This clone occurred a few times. The CDR3 reads CASSSQNFNEQFF. CDR3 DNA sequence: TGTGCCAGCAGCTCCCAGAACTTCAATGAGCAGTTCTTC. This rearrangement joins TRBV5-4 to TRBJ2-1; D ambiguous. CDR1 and CDR2 (germline): SGHNT, YYREEE (reference sequence). This CDR3 has 13 residues. The ends were cut back, 3 bases at V and 6 bases at J, with 10 bases in the middle.

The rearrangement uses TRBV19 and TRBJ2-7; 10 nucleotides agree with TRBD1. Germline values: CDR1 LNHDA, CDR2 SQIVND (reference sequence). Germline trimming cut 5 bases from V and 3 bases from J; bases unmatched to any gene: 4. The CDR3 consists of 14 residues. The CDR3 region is CASSAGQGNYEQYF. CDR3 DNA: TGTGCCAGTAGTGCGGGACAGGGGAACTACGAGCAGTACTTC.

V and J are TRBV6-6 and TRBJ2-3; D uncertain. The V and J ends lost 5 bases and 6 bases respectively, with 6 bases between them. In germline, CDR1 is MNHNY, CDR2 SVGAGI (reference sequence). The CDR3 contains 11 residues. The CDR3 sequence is CASSGRDTQYF. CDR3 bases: TGTGCCAGCAGTGGACGCGATACGCAGTATTTT.

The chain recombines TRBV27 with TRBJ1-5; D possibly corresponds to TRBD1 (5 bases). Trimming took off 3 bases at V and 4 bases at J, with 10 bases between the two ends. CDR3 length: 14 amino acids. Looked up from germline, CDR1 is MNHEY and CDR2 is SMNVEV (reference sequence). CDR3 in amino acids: CASSFGRGNQPQHF. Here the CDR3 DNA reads TGTGCCAGCAGTTTTGGTCGGGGGAATCAGCCCCAGCATTTT.

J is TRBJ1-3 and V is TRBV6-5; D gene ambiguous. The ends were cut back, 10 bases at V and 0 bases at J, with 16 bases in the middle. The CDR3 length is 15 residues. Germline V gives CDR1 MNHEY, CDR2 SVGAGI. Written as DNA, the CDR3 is TGTGCCACCCGAATCTCCGGGGACTCTGGAAACACCATATATTTT. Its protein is CATRISGDSGNTIYF.

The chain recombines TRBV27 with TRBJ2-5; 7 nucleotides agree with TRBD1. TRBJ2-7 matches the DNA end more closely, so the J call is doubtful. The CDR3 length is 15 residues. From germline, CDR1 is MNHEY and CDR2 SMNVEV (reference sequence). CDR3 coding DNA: TGTGCCAGCAACAGACAGGGTCTAGGGGCTTACGAGCAGTACTTC. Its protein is CASNRQGLGAYEQYF.

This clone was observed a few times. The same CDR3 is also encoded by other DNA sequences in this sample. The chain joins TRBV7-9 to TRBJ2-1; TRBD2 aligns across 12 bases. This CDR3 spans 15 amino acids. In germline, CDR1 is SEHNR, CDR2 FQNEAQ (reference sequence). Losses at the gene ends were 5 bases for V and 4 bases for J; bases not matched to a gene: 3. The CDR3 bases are TGTGCCAGCAGCGCGACTAGCGGGAGTTACAATGAGCAGTTCTTC. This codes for CASSATSGSYNEQFF.

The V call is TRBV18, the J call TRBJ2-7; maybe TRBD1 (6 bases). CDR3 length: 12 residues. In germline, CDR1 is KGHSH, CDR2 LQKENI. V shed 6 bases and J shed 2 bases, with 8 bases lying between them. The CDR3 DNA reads TGTGCCAGCTCGGACAGCACCTACGAGCAGTACTTC. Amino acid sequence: CASSDSTYEQYF.

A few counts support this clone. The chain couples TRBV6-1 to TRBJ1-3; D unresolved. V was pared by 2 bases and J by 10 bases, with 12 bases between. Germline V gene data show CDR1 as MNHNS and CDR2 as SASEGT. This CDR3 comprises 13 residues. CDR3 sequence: CASSESHLRTIYF. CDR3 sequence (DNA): TGTGCCAGCAGTGAATCACACTTGAGGACCATATATTTT.

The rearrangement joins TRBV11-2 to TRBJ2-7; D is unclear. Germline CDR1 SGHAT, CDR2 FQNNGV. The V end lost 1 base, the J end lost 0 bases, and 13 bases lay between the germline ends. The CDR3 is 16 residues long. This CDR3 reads CASSLVDQTNSYEQYF. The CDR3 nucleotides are TGTGCCAGCAGCTTAGTTGACCAGACGAACTCCTACGAGCAGTACTTC.

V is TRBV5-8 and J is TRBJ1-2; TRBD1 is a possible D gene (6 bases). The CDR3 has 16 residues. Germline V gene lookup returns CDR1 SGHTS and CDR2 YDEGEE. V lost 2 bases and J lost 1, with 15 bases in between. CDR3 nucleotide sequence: TGTGCCAGCAGCTTTGCCGGCACAGGGCTTAACTATGGCTACACCTTC. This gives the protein CASSFAGTGLNYGYTF.

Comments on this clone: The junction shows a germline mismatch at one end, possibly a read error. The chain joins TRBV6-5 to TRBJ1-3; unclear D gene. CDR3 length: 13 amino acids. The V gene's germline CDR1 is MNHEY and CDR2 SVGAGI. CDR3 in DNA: TGTGCCACCAAACTGGGAGCTGGAAACACCATACATTTT. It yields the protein CATKLGAGNTIHF.

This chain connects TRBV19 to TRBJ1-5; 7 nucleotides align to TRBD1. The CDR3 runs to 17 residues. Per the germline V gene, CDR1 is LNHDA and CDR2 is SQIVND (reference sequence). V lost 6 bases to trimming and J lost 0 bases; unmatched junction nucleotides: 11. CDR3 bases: TGTGCCAGTAGGCAACCGGGACAGCAATATAGCAATCAGCCCCAGCATTTT. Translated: CASRQPGQQYSNQPQHF. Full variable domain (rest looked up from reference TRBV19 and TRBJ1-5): DGGITQSPKYLFRKEGQNVTLSCEQNLNHDAMYWYRQDPGQGLRLIYYSQIVNDFQKGDIAEGYSVSREKKESFPLTVTSAQKNPTAFYLCASRQPGQQYSNQPQHFGDGTRLSIL.

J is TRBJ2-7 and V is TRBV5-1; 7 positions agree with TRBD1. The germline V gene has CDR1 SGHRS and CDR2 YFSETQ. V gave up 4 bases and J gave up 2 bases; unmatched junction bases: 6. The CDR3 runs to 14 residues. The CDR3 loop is CASSQQGTAYEQYF. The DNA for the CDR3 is TGCGCCAGCAGCCAACAGGGGACCGCCTACGAGCAGTACTTC.

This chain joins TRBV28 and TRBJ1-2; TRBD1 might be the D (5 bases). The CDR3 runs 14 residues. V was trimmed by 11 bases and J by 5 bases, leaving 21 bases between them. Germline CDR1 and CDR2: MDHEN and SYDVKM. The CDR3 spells CASRLGTVKYGYTF. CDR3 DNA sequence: TGTGCCTCCAGACTTGGGACGGTTAAATATGGCTACACCTTC.

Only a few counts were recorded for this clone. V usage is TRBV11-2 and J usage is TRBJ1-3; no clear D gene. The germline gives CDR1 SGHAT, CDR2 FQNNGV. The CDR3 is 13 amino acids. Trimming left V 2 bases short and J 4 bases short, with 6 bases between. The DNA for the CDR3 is TGTGCCAGCAGCTTATCAGTCGGAAACACCATATATTTT. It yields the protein CASSLSVGNTIYF. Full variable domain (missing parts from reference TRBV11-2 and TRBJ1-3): EAGVAQSPRYKIIEKRQSVAFWCNPISGHATLYWYQQILGQGPKLLIQFQNNGVVDDSQLPKDRFSAERLKGVDSTLKIQPAKLEDSAVYLCASSLSVGNTIYFGEGSWLTVV.

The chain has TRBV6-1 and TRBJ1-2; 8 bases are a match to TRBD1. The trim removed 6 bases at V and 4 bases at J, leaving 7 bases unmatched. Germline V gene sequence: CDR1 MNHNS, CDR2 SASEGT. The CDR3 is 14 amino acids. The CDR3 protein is CASSYGTGSYGYTF. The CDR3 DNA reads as TGTGCCAGCAGCTATGGGACAGGTAGCTATGGCTACACCTTC.

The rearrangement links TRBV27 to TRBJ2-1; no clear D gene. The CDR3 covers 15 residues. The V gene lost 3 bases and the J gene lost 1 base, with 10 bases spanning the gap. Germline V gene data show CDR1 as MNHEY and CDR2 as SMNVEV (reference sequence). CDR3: CASSLWAASYNEQFF. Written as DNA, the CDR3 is TGTGCCAGCAGTTTGTGGGCAGCGTCCTACAATGAGCAGTTCTTC.